One TCR beta chain is described in this entry. This record comes from a study of blood T cell repertoires in COVID-19. TCRdb's copy holds only in-frame clones and misses some; the assay was immunoSEQ multiplex PCR. The profile shows about 440,000 clones, around nine tenths of them singletons. The TCR originated in a woman aged 18-29 years with acute COVID-19. Sequenced material: PBMCs or T cells enriched from blood (not recorded which).

CDR3 nucleotide sequence: TGCGCCAGCAGCTTGGGCCAGGTCCACGAGCAGTACTTC. Its protein is CASSLGQVHEQYF. The rearrangement joins TRBV5-1 to TRBJ2-7; no reliable D call. V lost 0 bases, J lost 5 bases, and 9 bases lay in between. CDR3 length equals 13 residues. The germline CDR1 and CDR2 sequences are SGHRS and YFSETQ.